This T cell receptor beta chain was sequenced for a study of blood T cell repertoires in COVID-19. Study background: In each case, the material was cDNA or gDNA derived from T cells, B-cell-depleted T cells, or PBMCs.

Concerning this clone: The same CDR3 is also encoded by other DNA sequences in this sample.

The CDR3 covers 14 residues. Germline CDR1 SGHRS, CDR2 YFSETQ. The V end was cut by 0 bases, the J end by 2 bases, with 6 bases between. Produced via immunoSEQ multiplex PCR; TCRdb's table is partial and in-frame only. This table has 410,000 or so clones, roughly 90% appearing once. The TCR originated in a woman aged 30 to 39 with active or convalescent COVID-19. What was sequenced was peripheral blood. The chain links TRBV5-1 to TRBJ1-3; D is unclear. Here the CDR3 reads CASSLAGTGNTIYF. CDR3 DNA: TGCGCCAGCAGCTTGGCCGGTACTGGAAACACCATATATTTT.